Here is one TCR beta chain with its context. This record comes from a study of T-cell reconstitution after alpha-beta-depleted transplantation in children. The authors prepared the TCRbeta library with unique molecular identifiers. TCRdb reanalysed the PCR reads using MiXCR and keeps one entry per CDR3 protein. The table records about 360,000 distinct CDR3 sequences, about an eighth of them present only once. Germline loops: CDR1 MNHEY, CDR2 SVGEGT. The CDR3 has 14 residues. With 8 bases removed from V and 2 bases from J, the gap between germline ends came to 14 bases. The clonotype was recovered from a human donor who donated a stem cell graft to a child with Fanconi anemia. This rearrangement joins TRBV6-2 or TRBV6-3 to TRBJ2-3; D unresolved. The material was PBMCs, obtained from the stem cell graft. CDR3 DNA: TGTGCCAGCGGCGAGCTGCCCTTCACAGATACGCAGTATTTT. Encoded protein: CASGELPFTDTQYF.